This T cell receptor (beta chain) was obtained from a study of shared clonotypes between healthy human individuals. This clone showed up just once. Its antigen remains unidentified. At the DNA level, this CDR3 is encoded by other sequences in the same sample as well. All donors were healthy HIV-negative adults lacking recent acute infections or vaccinations. Germline V gene data show CDR1 as SGHRS and CDR2 as YFSETQ. Trimming pared 0 bases from V and 2 bases from J, leaving 5 bases between. There are 13 residues in the CDR3. Overall study findings and caveats: The naive CD4 repertoires of a few donors were compared, and around 5% of clonotypes were shared. Shared clonotypes across all four donors exceeded non-shared ones in generation probability.

Here immunoSEQ multiplex PCR was the method, and the copy in TCRdb shows in-frame clones only, minus some. The profile shows 2 million to 2.5 million clones, approximately 96% of them singletons. The sample consisted of naive CD4+ T cells sorted from blood. Subset in this sample: CD45RA+ positively selected. J is TRBJ1-1 and V is TRBV5-1, with D uncertain. This TCR was recovered from a man aged 18-30 years in good health. CDR3 sequence reads: CASSLAPNTEAFF. CDR3 sequence (DNA): TGCGCCAGCAGCTTGGCTCCCAACACTGAAGCTTTCTTT.